This is a list of T cell receptor beta chains from one sample in a study of blood T cell repertoires in COVID-19. Only in-frame clones appear in the TCRdb table, and some are missing; sequencing was by immunoSEQ multiplex PCR. Here the sample spans about 200,000 clones, about 85% being singletons. The sequenced sample was peripheral blood. The receptors here all came from a woman between 45 and 60 years old with COVID-19, enrolled during active disease. The conserved cysteine and the conserved F or W are not part of the CDR3 here. A D gene is named only where the DNA matches it firmly. The size of a clone is reported for some rows only, either as once, few or many, or as a class for expanded clones.

d_call,v_call,clone_size,cdr3_aa
TRBD1,TRBV19,-,ASRIDRATDTIY
-,TRBV30,-,AWSGGGNYGYT
-,TRBV2,-,ASSGTPTSLPAKNIQY
TRBD1,TRBV4-2,-,ASSHLTGMNTEAF
TRBD1,TRBV7-2,-,ASSPRDRDSGELF
-,TRBV29-1,few,SGQESNTGELF
TRBD1,TRBV28,-,ASRDSLSPLH
-,TRBV9,-,ASSVVGDSFQETQY
TRBD2,TRBV5-4,-,ASSFPTSGENNEQF
TRBD2,TRBV6-6,-,ASSPSGGVYEQY